One and the same sample provided the 8 T cell receptor beta chains below, sequenced in a study of beta chain features in type 1 diabetes. Every isolated RNA sample was fully reverse transcribed, so sequencing captured expressed TCRB transcripts. Sequencing was performed with immunoSEQ multiplex PCR; in TCRdb, only in-frame clones are kept and a portion is missing. The table shows approximately 90,000 clones, with under 35% occurring only once. The sample was stem cell memory CD4+ T cells from blood. The receptors were sampled from a young woman in good health.

This rearrangement joins TRBV27 to TRBJ1-5; D may be TRBD1 (5 bases). V was shortened by 6 bases and J by 0 bases, with 12 bases between the two germline ends. This CDR3 has 15 amino acids. Germline V lookup: CDR1 MNHEY, CDR2 SMNVEV (reference sequence). The chain's CDR3 is CASSGGPLSNQPQHF. CDR3 nucleotides: TGTGCCAGCAGCGGGGGACCCCTTAGCAATCAGCCCCAGCATTTT.

This clone was observed a handful of times. The chain has TRBV13 and TRBJ2-1, with D maybe TRBD2 (6 bases). Germline V gives CDR1 PRHDT, CDR2 FYEKMQ (reference sequence). V dropped 8 bases and J dropped 9 bases, with 17 bases sitting between them. This CDR3 has 13 amino acids. The CDR3 is CASSTRRGTEQFF. DNA for the CDR3: TGTGCCAGCTCTACACGACGGGGGACTGAGCAGTTCTTC.

This clone appeared a few times. V usage is TRBV2 and J usage is TRBJ2-7; D is perhaps TRBD2 (6 bases). V dropped 2 bases and J dropped 9 bases, with 14 bases sitting between them. The CDR3 runs 13 residues. The germline V gene has CDR1 SNHLY and CDR2 FYNNEI. CDR3 protein: CASSENLTGRQYF. The CDR3 DNA is TGTGCCAGCAGTGAAAACCTTACCGGGAGGCAGTACTTC. The whole variable domain, filled in from reference TRBV2 and TRBJ2-7, reads EPEVTQTPSHQVTQMGQEVILRCVPISNHLYFYWYRQILGQKVEFLVSFYNNEISEKSEIFDDQFSVERPDGSNFTLKIRSTKLEDSAMYFCASSENLTGRQYFGPGTRLTVT.

This clone showed up just a few times. The chain carries TRBV10-3 and TRBJ2-3, with 8 bases identical to TRBD2. CDR1 and CDR2 from the germline V gene are ENHRY and SYGVKD. This CDR3 has 18 amino acids. The J segment lost 4 bases and the V segment lost 2 bases, leaving 14 bases of the junction unmatched. CDR3 nucleotides: TGTGCCATCAGTGAGCGCGGGGGGCGGGGCCGAGGCGCAGATACGCAGTATTTT. It is translated as CAISERGGRGRGADTQYF.

This clone was detected a few times. J is TRBJ2-2 and V is TRBV2; 13 positions match TRBD2. The CDR3 is 16 residues long. CDR1 is SNHLY and CDR2 is FYNNEI in the germline V gene. After removal of 7 bases from V and 7 bases from J, the junction contained 9 bases not matched to a gene. CDR3: CASTRRTSGSGGELFF. The CDR3 DNA sequence: TGTGCCAGCACTCGAAGGACTAGCGGGAGTGGCGGGGAGCTGTTTTTT.

The V gene is TRBV19, the J gene TRBJ1-4, with 7 bases fitting TRBD1. This CDR3 is built from 14 residues. Germline assignment: CDR1 LNHDA and CDR2 SQIVND (reference sequence). The trim removed 5 bases at V and 4 bases at J, leaving 4 bases unmatched. For the CDR3, the DNA is TGTGCCAGTAGTTCTGACAGGGTTAATGAAAAACTGTTTTTT. Protein sequence: CASSSDRVNEKLFF.

This clone was seen a few times. This sequence joins TRBV19 and TRBJ2-2; 12 nucleotides line up with TRBD2. V dropped 7 bases and J dropped 2; count of bases not matched to a gene: 8. This CDR3 has 17 amino acids. The germline V gene encodes CDR1 LNHDA and CDR2 SQIVND (reference sequence). CDR3 DNA sequence: TGTGCCAGTAAAAAGGCTAGCGGGAGGGTAAACACCGGGGAGCTGTTTTTT. Protein product: CASKKASGRVNTGELFF.

The chain recombines TRBV5-1 with TRBJ2-3, with D perhaps matching TRBD1 (5 bases). This CDR3 has 13 residues. Germline CDR1 SGHRS, CDR2 YFSETQ. V was trimmed by 3 bases and J by 6 bases, leaving 11 bases between them. CDR3 residues: CASSYPGADTQYF. Written as DNA, the CDR3 is TGCGCCAGCAGCTACCCTGGGGCGGATACGCAGTATTTT.